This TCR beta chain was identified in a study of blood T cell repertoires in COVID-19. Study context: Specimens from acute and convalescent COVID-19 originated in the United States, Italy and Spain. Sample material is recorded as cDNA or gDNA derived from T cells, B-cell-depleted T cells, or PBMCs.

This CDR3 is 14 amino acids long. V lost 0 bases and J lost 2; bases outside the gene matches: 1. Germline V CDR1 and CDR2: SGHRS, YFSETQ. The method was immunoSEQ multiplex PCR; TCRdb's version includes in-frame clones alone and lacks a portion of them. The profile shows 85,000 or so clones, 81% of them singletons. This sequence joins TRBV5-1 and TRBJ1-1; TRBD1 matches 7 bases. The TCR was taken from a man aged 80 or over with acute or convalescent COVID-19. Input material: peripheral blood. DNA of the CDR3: TGCGCCAGCAGCTTGGACAGGGGAAACACTGAAGCTTTCTTT. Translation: CASSLDRGNTEAFF.